This section outlines one T cell receptor (beta chain) sequence together with its context. Its antigen is as yet unknown. The sample belongs to a study of T cells in Graves' hyperthyroidism and ophthalmopathy. Turning to the study itself: Before treatment of any kind, peripheral blood was taken at initial diagnosis. Study-level findings and limits: Ophthalmopathy was distinguished from stable hyperthyroidism by 13 V-J signatures.

RNA transcripts served as the template for amplifying TCR beta CDR3 regions. With the HTBI primer set, the TCR CDR3 went through a first round of RT-PCR. One entry per CDR3 protein, called by TCRdb with MiXCR from the multiplex PCR reads. Of 200,000 to 250,000 distinct CDR3 sequences listed, around 25% are singletons. Each person with ophthalmopathy scored at least 3 on the Clinical Activity Score, reached NOSPECS grade 4 or higher, and had been ill under 3 months. The V gene's germline CDR1 is LNHDA and CDR2 SQIVND (reference sequence). With 3 bases removed from V and 4 bases from J, the gap between germline ends came to 9 bases. This CDR3 contains 13 residues.

This sequence was found in a woman in her thirties or forties with Graves' ophthalmopathy. The genes are TRBV19 and TRBJ1-1; the D gene is possibly TRBD1 (6 bases). What was sequenced was blood. CDR3 amino acids: CASSMSGATEAFF. The CDR3 region has the DNA TGTGCCAGTAGTATGTCAGGGGCCACTGAAGCTTTCTTT.